This T cell receptor (beta chain) was captured by sequencing in a study of immune evolution from preneoplasia to lung adenocarcinoma. Assay: immunoSEQ multiplex PCR; the TCRdb copy retains only in-frame clones and omits some. The sample has about 6,000 clones, 80% to 85% seen once; the top ten hold roughly 2.5%. What was sequenced was FFPE lung adenocarcinoma in situ tissue. The sequence was collected from a donor aged 70 or over with lung adenocarcinoma.

The CDR3 region is CASTLEFPRTSGSYEQYF. The CDR3 DNA is TGTGCCAGCACTCTCGAATTCCCCCGGACTAGCGGCTCCTACGAGCAGTACTTC. The V and J genes are TRBV2 and TRBJ2-7, with TRBD2 matching 10 bases. Germline V gene lookup returns CDR1 SNHLY and CDR2 FYNNEI. CDR3 length: 18 residues. V dropped 7 bases and J dropped 0; count of bases not matched to a gene: 15.